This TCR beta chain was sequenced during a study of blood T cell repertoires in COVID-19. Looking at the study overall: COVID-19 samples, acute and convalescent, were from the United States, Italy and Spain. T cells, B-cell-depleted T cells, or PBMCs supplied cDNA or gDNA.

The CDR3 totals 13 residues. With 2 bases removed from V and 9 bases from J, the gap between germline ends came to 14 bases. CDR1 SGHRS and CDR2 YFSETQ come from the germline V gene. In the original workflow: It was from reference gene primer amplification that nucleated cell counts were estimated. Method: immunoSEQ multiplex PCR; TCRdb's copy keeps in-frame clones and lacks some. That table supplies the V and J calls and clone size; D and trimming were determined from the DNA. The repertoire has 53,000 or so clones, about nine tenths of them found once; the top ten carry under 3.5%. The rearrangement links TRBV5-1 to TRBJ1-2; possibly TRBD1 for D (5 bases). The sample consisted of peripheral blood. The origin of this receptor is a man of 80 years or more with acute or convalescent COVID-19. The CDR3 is CASSFGREASYTF. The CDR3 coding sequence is TGCGCCAGCAGCTTTGGCAGGGAAGCTAGCTACACCTTC.